The 8 T cell receptor beta chains reported below all come from one sample, sequenced in a study of identical twins. MiXCR was run by TCRdb on the 5' RACE reads, yielding one entry per CDR3 protein. The sample lists some 20,000 distinct CDR3 sequences, approximately 70% occurring once. Specimen: memory (CD45RO+) T cells sorted from blood. These receptors originate from a woman aged 18 to 35 in good health. This table probably holds off-target reads from a library built for another chain.

The chain combines TRBV7-2 with TRBJ2-7, with D unclear. The length of the CDR3 is 15 residues. Germline lookup yields CDR1 SGHTA and CDR2 FQGNSA. Trimming pared 2 bases from V and 6 bases from J, leaving 17 bases between. The chain's CDR3 is CASSLFGSSLSEQYF. In DNA, the CDR3 is TGTGCCAGCAGCTTATTCGGCTCGAGTCTTTCCGAGCAGTACTTC. Supplemented by reference TRBV7-2 and TRBJ2-7, the full variable domain reads GAGVSQSPSNKVTEKGKDVELRCDPISGHTALYWYRQSLGQGLEFLIYFQGNSAPDKSGLPSDRFSAERTGGSVSTLTIQRTQQEDSAVYLCASSLFGSSLSEQYFGPGTRLTVT.

The chain couples TRBV11-1 to TRBJ2-2; tentative D call: TRBD2 (6 bases). This CDR3 has 16 amino acids. Germline loops: CDR1 SGHAT, CDR2 FQDESV (reference sequence). V dropped 7 bases and J dropped 5 bases, with 20 bases sitting between them. CDR3 amino acids: CASTSGVNTRTGELFF. The CDR3 coding sequence is TGTGCCAGCACGTCGGGGGTTAACACAAGGACCGGGGAGCTGTTTTTT.

The chain uses TRBV5-1 and TRBJ2-7, with D maybe TRBD1 (6 bases). The germline V gene encodes CDR1 SGHRS and CDR2 YFSETQ. V was pared by 1 base and J by 4 bases, with 12 bases between. This CDR3 region has 14 residues. The CDR3 DNA reads as TGCGCCAGCAGCTTGACAGGGATCGATTACGAGCAGTACTTC. Protein product: CASSLTGIDYEQYF.

V gene TRBV18 combines with J gene TRBJ2-3; D may be TRBD2 (5 bases). The CDR3 has 14 amino acids. V lost 0 bases and J 6 bases, leaving 10 bases between the germline ends. Germline CDR1 reads KGHSH; CDR2 reads LQKENI. The CDR3 sequence is CASSPPQRTDTQYF. In DNA, the CDR3 is TGTGCCAGCTCACCACCGCAGCGGACGGATACGCAGTATTTT. The full variable domain, completed using reference TRBV18 and TRBJ2-3, is NAGVMQNPRHLVRRRGQEARLRCSPMKGHSHVYWYRQLPEEGLKFMVYLQKENIIDESGMPKERFSAEFPKEGPSILRIQQVVRGDSAAYFCASSPPQRTDTQYFGPGTRLTVL.

The chain recombines TRBV27 with TRBJ2-1; TRBD2 aligns across 10 bases. With 7 bases clipped from V and 7 bases from J, the junction kept 4 bases outside the gene matches. CDR3 length equals 13 residues. Germline assignment: CDR1 MNHEY and CDR2 SMNVEV (reference sequence). The CDR3, as DNA: TGTGCCAGCACTCGTAGCGGGAGGAATGAGCAGTTCTTC. It encodes CASTRSGRNEQFF.

The V and J genes are TRBV10-1 and TRBJ1-3; D not certain. CDR3 length: 14 residues. CDR1 and CDR2 from the germline V gene are WNHNN and SYGVQD (reference sequence). Trimming pared 7 bases from V and 0 bases from J, leaving 10 bases between. The DNA of the CDR3 is TGCGCCAGCACCCCAGGAAACTCTGGAAACACCATATATTTT. This gives the protein CASTPGNSGNTIYF.

This chain uses TRBV5-8 with TRBJ2-2; tentatively, D is TRBD2 (5 bases). CDR3 length: 15 amino acids. The germline gives CDR1 SGHTS, CDR2 YDEGEE. The V and J ends lost 2 bases and 5 bases respectively, with 13 bases between them. Written as DNA, the CDR3 is TGTGCCAGCAGCTTCAAAGTCCGGGGAACCGGGGAGCTGTTTTTT. This gives the protein CASSFKVRGTGELFF.

The chain couples TRBV2 to TRBJ2-7; D is possibly TRBD2 (5 bases). The CDR3 runs 13 residues. V was pared by 6 bases and J by 4 bases, with 13 bases between. CDR1 is SNHLY, CDR2 FYNNEI, per germline. This CDR3 reads CASSDRRTYEQYF. CDR3 bases: TGTGCCAGCAGCGATCGTCGGACTTACGAGCAGTACTTC. The full variable domain, with the rest looked up from reference TRBV2 and TRBJ2-7, is EPEVTQTPSHQVTQMGQEVILRCVPISNHLYFYWYRQILGQKVEFLVSFYNNEISEKSEIFDDQFSVERPDGSNFTLKIRSTKLEDSAMYFCASSDRRTYEQYFGPGTRLTVT.